The 20 T cell receptor beta chains reported below all come from one sample, sequenced in a study of T cells in Graves' hyperthyroidism and ophthalmopathy. The CDR3 regions of TCR beta were amplified from RNA transcripts. RT-PCR in the first round (using the HTBI primer set) targeted the TCR CDR3. MiXCR, applied by TCRdb to the multiplex PCR reads, yields one record per CDR3 protein. Of about 410,000 distinct CDR3 sequences detected, around 13% appear once; the ten largest clones hold less than 20%. Sequenced sample: blood. The receptors here all came from a woman in her thirties with Graves' ophthalmopathy.

In its sample, this clonotype was seen many times. This chain uses TRBV5-1 with TRBJ2-3, with TRBD2 matching 10 bases. Per germline, CDR1 SGHRS and CDR2 YFSETQ. J lost 4 bases, V lost 2 bases, and 4 bases had no gene match. This CDR3 has 15 amino acids. This CDR3 is CASSLAGGPSDTQYF. CDR3 bases: TGCGCCAGCAGCTTAGCGGGGGGGCCATCAGATACGCAGTATTTT.

This clonotype occurred many times. The V gene is TRBV30, the J gene TRBJ2-7, with D perhaps TRBD1 (5 bases). Trimming stripped 1 base from V and 4 bases from J, with 14 bases between. There are 14 residues in the CDR3. Germline loops: CDR1 GTSNPN, CDR2 SVGIG (reference sequence). The CDR3 DNA reads TGTGCCTGGAGTGCAGGGAACATCTATTACGAGCAGTACTTC. This codes for CAWSAGNIYYEQYF.

There are many counts of this clonotype. The rearrangement uses TRBV7-2 and TRBJ2-3, with 7 bases lining up with TRBD1. The junction had 20 bases not matched to a gene; V was cut back by 5 bases and J by 0 bases. CDR1 and CDR2 (germline): SGHTA, FQGNSA. The CDR3 length is 20 residues. CDR3 loop: CASSGSIGGRLSFSTDTQYF. The CDR3 DNA is TGTGCCAGCAGCGGGAGTATAGGGGGCCGACTATCCTTTAGCACAGATACGCAGTATTTT.

Many counts were recorded for this clonotype. The chain has TRBV18 and TRBJ2-7; 9 nucleotides agree with TRBD1. The CDR3 loop spans 15 amino acids. Germline V lookup: CDR1 KGHSH, CDR2 LQKENI. V lost 2 bases, J lost 0 bases, and 2 bases stayed unmatched. For the CDR3, the DNA is TGTGCCAGCTCACCAGGGGACAGGGTCTCCTACGAGCAGTACTTC. Translating gives CASSPGDRVSYEQYF.

Only one count was recorded for this clonotype. The V and J genes are TRBV5-4 and TRBJ2-3; the D is unclear. V was cut by 7 bases and J by 0 bases, with 12 bases left in between. CDR3 length equals 14 residues. Germline V gene sequence: CDR1 SGHNT, CDR2 YYREEE (reference sequence). The CDR3, as DNA: TGTGCCAGCCTTCTGACTGGCAGCACAGATACGCAGTATTTT. Amino acids: CASLLTGSTDTQYF.

This clonotype was seen repeatedly, ten times or more. The rearrangement links TRBV28 to TRBJ2-7; D gene unclear. The CDR3 is made up of 13 amino acids. Germline V gives CDR1 MDHEN, CDR2 SYDVKM. Trimming cost V 6 bases and J 1 base, with 10 bases left between them. The CDR3 protein is CASSTTRSYEQYF. The CDR3 DNA sequence: TGTGCCAGCAGCACGACCCGATCCTACGAGCAGTACTTC. Drawing the rest from reference TRBV28 and TRBJ2-7, the complete variable domain is DVKVTQSSRYLVKRTGEKVFLECVQDMDHENMFWYRQDPGLGLRLIYFSYDVKMKEKGDIPEGYSVSREKKERFSLILESASTNQTSMYLCASSTTRSYEQYFGPGTRLTVT.

This clonotype was seen only a few times. The V gene is TRBV19, the J gene TRBJ1-5, with D possibly matching TRBD1 (5 bases). The germline CDR1 and CDR2 sequences are LNHDA and SQIVND (reference sequence). CDR3 length equals 19 residues. V lost 5 bases, J lost 0 bases, and 23 bases lay in between. DNA for the CDR3: TGTGCCAGTAGTGCTGACCGGGACCTTTCTGGGGATAGCAATCAGCCCCAGCATTTT. This codes for CASSADRDLSGDSNQPQHF.

The table lists this clonotype with many counts. The V and J genes are TRBV7-3 and TRBJ2-7, with a weak D call TRBD2 (6 bases). The V end was cut by 5 bases, the J end by 5 bases, with 16 bases between. The germline gives CDR1 SGHTA, CDR2 FQGTGA. The CDR3 is 14 residues long. The CDR3 here is CASSQQAGRDEQYF. The CDR3 nucleotides are TGTGCCAGCAGCCAACAGGCGGGGAGAGACGAGCAGTACTTC.

The genes are TRBV10-2 and TRBJ1-5; D is ambiguous. V was trimmed by 5 bases and J by 4 bases, leaving 15 bases between them. This CDR3 region has 15 residues. Germline V gene lookup returns CDR1 WSHSY and CDR2 SAAADI. The CDR3 sequence is CASSPRAFGNQPQHF. The CDR3 DNA sequence: TGCGCCAGCAGTCCAAGGGCTTTCGGGAATCAGCCCCAGCATTTT.

The table lists this clonotype with many counts. This chain joins TRBV20-1 and TRBJ2-5, with D perhaps being TRBD1 or TRBD2 (5 bases each). Germline V gives CDR1 DFQATT, CDR2 SNEGSKA (reference sequence). V gave up 6 bases and J gave up 1 base, with 21 bases separating them. This CDR3 has 16 amino acids. CDR3 sequence: CSATGWGSRRQETQYF. CDR3 nucleotides: TGCAGTGCCACCGGTTGGGGGTCAAGACGCCAAGAGACCCAGTACTTC.

This clonotype was counted only a few times. The chain recombines TRBV7-3 with TRBJ1-2, with 8 bases matching TRBD1. The CDR3 runs 17 residues. The germline V gene has CDR1 SGHTA and CDR2 FQGTGA. The junction had 10 bases not matched to a gene; V was cut back by 0 bases and J by 4 bases. CDR3 protein: CASSLTDGTGSFYGYTF. CDR3 bases: TGTGCCAGCAGCTTAACTGACGGGACAGGAAGTTTCTATGGCTACACCTTC.

There are many counts of this clonotype. This chain uses TRBV5-1 with TRBJ2-7; D is tentatively TRBD1 or TRBD2 (5 bases each). CDR3 size: 15 residues. Germline CDR1 SGHRS, CDR2 YFSETQ. Trimming removed 1 base at V and 7 bases at J, with 18 bases between. CDR3 loop: CASSLNPGPLGEQYF. CDR3 DNA sequence: TGCGCCAGCAGCTTGAACCCGGGACCCCTAGGGGAGCAGTACTTC.

This clonotype appeared many times. This chain uses TRBV6-1 with TRBJ2-7; 10 bases fit TRBD1. The CDR3 runs to 15 residues. J gave up 6 bases and V 5 bases, and 10 bases lay outside the gene matches. Germline V gives CDR1 MNHNS, CDR2 SASEGT. The CDR3, as DNA: TGTGCCAGCAGTCTAACCGGGACAGGGGACCTCGAGCAGTACTTC. It yields the protein CASSLTGTGDLEQYF.

This clonotype showed up many times. The chain employs TRBV5-1 and TRBJ2-5; 10 positions match TRBD2. Germline V gene data show CDR1 as SGHRS and CDR2 as YFSETQ. This CDR3 region has 14 residues. V lost 4 bases to trimming and J lost 5 bases; unmatched junction nucleotides: 5. Written as DNA, the CDR3 is TGCGCCAGCAGCCCCGGGACTAGCGCGGAGACCCAGTACTTC. Protein product: CASSPGTSAETQYF.

The CDR3 loop is CASNDVNTGELFF. DNA for the CDR3: TGTGCCAGCAACGACGTTAACACCGGGGAGCTGTTTTTT. V is TRBV6-1 and J is TRBJ2-2; D unresolved. Trimming took off 7 bases at V and 2 bases at J, with 8 bases between the two ends. This CDR3 is built from 13 residues. The germline V gene encodes CDR1 MNHNS and CDR2 SASEGT.

The V and J genes are TRBV10-3 and TRBJ1-6; a weak D match, TRBD1 (5 bases). In germline, CDR1 is ENHRY, CDR2 SYGVKD. CDR3 length: 15 residues. Trimming took off 8 bases at V and 5 bases at J, with 16 bases between the two ends. The CDR3 DNA follows: TGTGCCATCGGAGGGGAACAGAAAAATAATTCACCCCTCCACTTT. The encoded protein is CAIGGEQKNNSPLHF.

This chain connects TRBV6-2 or TRBV6-3 to TRBJ2-1; D perhaps matches TRBD2 (6 bases). The ends were cut back, 8 bases at V and 3 bases at J, with 11 bases in the middle. Germline CDR1 MNHEY, CDR2 SVGEGT. This CDR3 is built from 13 residues. CDR3 sequence (DNA): TGTGCCAGCCAACTAGCCAACTACAATGAGCAGTTCTTC. Its protein product is CASQLANYNEQFF.

The chain links TRBV4-1 to TRBJ2-3; 8 bases agree with TRBD2. Per the germline V gene, CDR1 is MGHRA and CDR2 is YSYEKL. CDR3 length equals 16 residues. V shed 1 base and J 2 bases; nucleotides not matched to a gene: 5. The CDR3 loop is CASSQGAGDYTDTQYF. The CDR3 nucleotides are TGCGCCAGCAGCCAAGGAGCGGGGGATTACACAGATACGCAGTATTTT.

The V gene is TRBV20-1, the J gene TRBJ2-3; TRBD1 is a possible D gene (6 bases). CDR3 length: 11 amino acids. The germline V and J ends were trimmed by 8 bases and 5 bases, with 11 bases remaining between them. The germline V gene encodes CDR1 DFQATT and CDR2 SNEGSKA (reference sequence). The CDR3 DNA reads as TGCAGTCCTGGGGGCCTAGATACGCAGTATTTT. This codes for CSPGGLDTQYF.

This clonotype was seen at least ten times. The J gene is TRBJ1-4, the V gene TRBV2; D uncertain. Germline V CDR1 and CDR2: SNHLY, FYNNEI. This CDR3 has 14 amino acids. V was pared by 8 bases and J by 8 bases, with 18 bases between. The CDR3 nucleotides read TGTGCCAGCCTGGACGGGCGAGGAGAGGAAAAACTGTTTTTT. Amino acids: CASLDGRGEEKLFF. Using reference TRBV2 and TRBJ1-4 for the parts outside the CDR3, the full variable domain is EPEVTQTPSHQVTQMGQEVILRCVPISNHLYFYWYRQILGQKVEFLVSFYNNEISEKSEIFDDQFSVERPDGSNFTLKIRSTKLEDSAMYFCASLDGRGEEKLFFGSGTQLSVL.